This passage covers 23 T cell receptor beta chains from one sample sequenced in a study of T cells after yellow fever vaccination. One entry per CDR3 protein results from TCRdb running MiXCR on the 5' RACE reads. The table has about 350,000 distinct CDR3 sequences, approximately 8% seen once. The sample here was PBMCs, taken roughly 45 days after the first yellow fever vaccination. The receptors come from a man between 18 and 29 years old who received the YFV17D yellow fever vaccine.

The chain has TRBV20-1 and TRBJ1-5; D is undetermined. Deletions cut 2 bases from V and 1 base from J, with 6 bases between. Looked up from germline, CDR1 is DFQATT and CDR2 is SNEGSKA (reference sequence). This CDR3 contains 13 residues. CDR3 DNA: TGCAGTGCTAGAACTGGGAGCAATCAGCCCCAGCATTTT. Translated: CSARTGSNQPQHF.

There are many counts of this clonotype. The V gene is TRBV11-2, the J gene TRBJ2-5, with D possibly being TRBD2 (5 bases). This CDR3 comprises 15 residues. Looked up from germline, CDR1 is SGHAT and CDR2 is FQNNGV. The V end lost 1 base, the J end lost 2 bases, and 11 bases lay between the germline ends. CDR3 DNA: TGTGCCAGCAGCTTAGGTCGGTCGGGGCAAGAGACCCAGTACTTC. Protein sequence: CASSLGRSGQETQYF.

This clonotype was detected a few times. V and J are TRBV14 and TRBJ2-1; maybe TRBD2 (7 bases). This CDR3 is built from 13 residues. V lost 0 bases, J lost 13 bases, and 13 bases lay in between. Germline V CDR1 and CDR2: SGHDN, FVKESK. The DNA of the CDR3 is TGTGCCAGCAGCCAAGATGAGGGGGGGGCCCAGTTCTTC. Its translation: CASSQDEGGAQFF.

The table lists this clonotype with a few counts. The gene calls are TRBV19 and TRBJ2-7; 7 bases match TRBD1. This CDR3 is 13 amino acids long. Looked up from germline, CDR1 is LNHDA and CDR2 is SQIVND (reference sequence). The junction had 6 bases not matched to a gene; V was cut back by 6 bases and J by 4 bases. CDR3 coding DNA: TGTGCCAGTAGCCGGGACAGTATTTACGAGCAGTACTTC. Translated: CASSRDSIYEQYF. The variable domain in full, completed from reference TRBV19 and TRBJ2-7, reads DGGITQSPKYLFRKEGQNVTLSCEQNLNHDAMYWYRQDPGQGLRLIYYSQIVNDFQKGDIAEGYSVSREKKESFPLTVTSAQKNPTAFYLCASSRDSIYEQYFGPGTRLTVT.

This clonotype was seen only a few times. The chain is built from TRBV6-2 or TRBV6-3 and TRBJ1-5; D may be TRBD1 (5 bases). The germline gives CDR1 MNHEY, CDR2 SVGEGT. Trimming stripped 5 bases from V and 3 bases from J, with 8 bases between. This CDR3 is 13 amino acids long. DNA for the CDR3: TGTGCCAGCAGTCGGGACTTCAATCAGCCCCAGCATTTT. Protein sequence: CASSRDFNQPQHF.

This clonotype occurred a few times. The V gene is TRBV29-1, the J gene TRBJ1-2, with D possibly TRBD1 on 5 matching bases. The CDR3 extends over 13 amino acids. Germline CDR1 SQVTM, CDR2 ANQGSEA. Trimming removed 6 bases at V and 4 bases at J, with 15 bases between. The CDR3 here is CSVGDSPSYGYTF. As DNA, the CDR3 is TGCAGCGTGGGCGACAGTCCTAGCTATGGCTACACCTTC.

This clonotype was observed at least ten times. The gene calls are TRBV7-3 and TRBJ2-1; a weak D match, TRBD2 (6 bases). Germline assignment: CDR1 SGHTA and CDR2 FQGTGA. The CDR3 covers 14 residues. Trimming cost V 5 bases and J 1 base, with 9 bases left between them. Written as DNA, the CDR3 is TGTGCCAGCAGCCCCCGGGGGTCCTACAATGAGCAGTTCTTC. Residues: CASSPRGSYNEQFF.

This clonotype has a handful of counts. This rearrangement joins TRBV4-3 to TRBJ2-1; D ambiguous. Germline CDR1 is LGHNA and CDR2 is YSLEER. This CDR3 contains 13 residues. The V and J ends lost 0 bases and 12 bases respectively, with 12 bases between them. The CDR3 here is CASSQDWAPRQFF. CDR3 DNA: TGCGCCAGCAGCCAAGATTGGGCCCCACGGCAGTTCTTC.

The chain is built from TRBV18 and TRBJ2-1; D not resolved. Between the trimmed V and J ends, which lost 6 bases and 6 bases, there was a span of 12 bases. This CDR3 contains 13 residues. The V gene's germline CDR1 is KGHSH and CDR2 LQKENI. The DNA of the CDR3 is TGTGCCAGCTCCCCCCCCGGACGCAATGAGCAGTTCTTC. The encoded protein is CASSPPGRNEQFF.

In DNA form, the CDR3 reads TGTGCCAGCAGTGATGAGGGCTACGAGCAGTACTTC. Residues: CASSDEGYEQYF. The V call is TRBV2, the J call TRBJ2-7; D might be TRBD2 (5 bases). This CDR3 has 12 amino acids. Trimming stripped 3 bases from V and 3 bases from J, with 6 bases between. CDR1 is SNHLY and CDR2 is FYNNEI in the germline V gene.

This clonotype has more than one count but fewer than ten. The chain recombines TRBV5-4 with TRBJ2-3; the match to TRBD1 covers 7 bases. Unmatched junction bases numbered 5, after V lost 4 bases and J lost 3 bases. Germline loops: CDR1 SGHNT, CDR2 YYREEE (reference sequence). CDR3 size: 14 residues. In DNA, the CDR3 is TGTGCCAGCAGCCGAGGGGGCGAGACAGATACGCAGTATTTT. Protein sequence: CASSRGGETDTQYF.

This clonotype occurred once. J is TRBJ1-3 and V is TRBV2, with D tentatively TRBD1 (6 bases). The germline V and J ends were trimmed by 6 bases and 6 bases, with 15 bases remaining between them. Germline V gene lookup returns CDR1 SNHLY and CDR2 FYNNEI. The CDR3 is made up of 14 amino acids. CDR3 amino acids: CASSRDNGLNTIYF. The CDR3 region has the DNA TGTGCCAGCAGCCGGGACAACGGATTAAACACCATATATTTT.

This clonotype was counted between two and nine times. This chain joins TRBV27 and TRBJ1-1; no clear D gene. Trimming pared 0 bases from V and 1 base from J, leaving 12 bases between. The CDR3 has 16 amino acids. Germline CDR1 reads MNHEY; CDR2 reads SMNVEV (reference sequence). The DNA for the CDR3 is TGTGCCAGCAGTTTATCCCCGGGAGGCACGAACACTGAAGCTTTCTTT. It yields the protein CASSLSPGGTNTEAFF.

The CDR3 here is CASSSQGQYEQYV. In DNA, the CDR3 is TGTGCCAGCAGTAGCCAAGGACAGTACGAGCAGTACGTC. The chain combines TRBV12-3 or TRBV12-4 with TRBJ2-7, with D possibly matching TRBD1 (6 bases). This CDR3 spans 13 amino acids. Trimming left V 5 bases short and J 4 bases short, with 12 bases between.

This clonotype was counted between two and nine times. This chain joins TRBV6-1 and TRBJ1-1, with D unclear. V dropped 7 bases and J dropped 8 bases, with 17 bases sitting between them. CDR3 size: 13 residues. Germline V gene data show CDR1 as MNHNS and CDR2 as SASEGT. CDR3 sequence reads: CASTQPAGLEAFF. CDR3 nucleotide sequence: TGTGCCAGCACCCAACCGGCGGGTTTGGAAGCTTTCTTT.

The sample holds a few counts of this clonotype. The V and J genes are TRBV9 and TRBJ2-3; D remains ambiguous. The CDR3 consists of 15 residues. Trimming cost V 4 bases and J 0 bases, with 12 bases left between them. Germline V CDR1 and CDR2: SGDLS, YYNGEE. CDR3 region: CASSPHAVSTDTQYF. DNA of the CDR3: TGTGCCAGCAGCCCTCATGCGGTTAGCACAGATACGCAGTATTTT.

The rearrangement links TRBV5-1 to TRBJ2-2; TRBD1 is a possible D gene (5 bases). V lost 4 bases and J lost 0, with 10 bases in between. Germline CDR1 and CDR2: SGHRS and YFSETQ. The CDR3 length is 15 residues. CDR3 amino acids: CASSHRSPNTGELFF. In DNA form, the CDR3 reads TGCGCCAGCAGCCACAGGAGCCCGAACACCGGGGAGCTGTTTTTT.

This clonotype was observed a few times. Sequence at one end of the junction differs from germline and may be a read error. The V and J genes are TRBV12-3 or TRBV12-4 and TRBJ1-4; D possibly corresponds to TRBD1 (5 bases). CDR3 length: 15 amino acids. The CDR3 bases are TGTGCCAGCAGTGGGCAGGGATCAACTAATGATAAACTGTTTTTT. Protein sequence: CASSGQGSTNDKLFF.

The rearrangement links TRBV7-9 to TRBJ2-3; no definite D call. This CDR3 has 8 amino acids. The V gene's germline CDR1 is SEHNR and CDR2 FQNEAQ (reference sequence). V was trimmed by 7 bases and J by 9 bases, leaving 2 bases between them. CDR3 nucleotides: TGTGCCAGCAAGACGCAGTATTTT. Its protein is CASKTQYF. Combining the CDR3 with reference TRBV7-9 and TRBJ2-3 gives the whole variable domain DTGVSQNPRHKITKRGQNVTFRCDPISEHNRLYWYRQTLGQGPEFLTYFQNEAQLEKSRLLSDRFSAERPKGSFSTLEIQRTEQGDSAMYLCASKTQYFGPGTRLTVL.

The CDR3 here is CASRLHSNQPQHF. CDR3 sequence (DNA): TGTGCCAGTAGGCTTCATAGCAATCAGCCCCAGCATTTT. This sequence joins TRBV19 and TRBJ1-5; D is unclear. Trimming pared 6 bases from V and 0 bases from J, leaving 6 bases between. Germline V gives CDR1 LNHDA, CDR2 SQIVND (reference sequence). The CDR3 extends over 13 amino acids.

There are a few counts of this clonotype. The chain has TRBV4-2 and TRBJ2-1; tentatively, D is TRBD2 (6 bases). Trimming pared 1 base from V and 5 bases from J, leaving 15 bases between. The CDR3 runs 16 residues. Germline CDR1 and CDR2: LGHNA and YNFKEQ. The CDR3 DNA reads as TGTGCCAGCAGCCAAGTTAGTGCCCGCGGGAACAATGAGCAGTTCTTC. Protein product: CASSQVSARGNNEQFF.

There are a few counts of this clonotype. The chain uses TRBV7-9 and TRBJ1-1, with 7 bases that match TRBD1. CDR3 length: 13 amino acids. CDR1 SEHNR and CDR2 FQNEAQ come from the germline V gene (reference sequence). The junction had 3 bases not matched to a gene; V was cut back by 6 bases and J by 2 bases. The CDR3 region is CASSGTANTEAFF. The CDR3 DNA follows: TGTGCCAGCAGTGGGACAGCAAACACTGAAGCTTTCTTT. Drawing the rest from reference TRBV7-9 and TRBJ1-1, the complete variable domain is DTGVSQNPRHKITKRGQNVTFRCDPISEHNRLYWYRQTLGQGPEFLTYFQNEAQLEKSRLLSDRFSAERPKGSFSTLEIQRTEQGDSAMYLCASSGTANTEAFFGQGTRLTVV.

The chain employs TRBV4-3 and TRBJ1-4, with D unclear. Deletions cut 3 bases from V and 7 bases from J, with 3 bases between. This CDR3 region has 11 residues. Germline lookup yields CDR1 LGHNA and CDR2 YSLEER. For the CDR3, the DNA is TGCGCCAGCAGCCACTCTGAAAAACTGTTTTTT. Amino acids: CASSHSEKLFF.